The rows below give T cell receptor beta chains drawn from one sample of a study of control samples from healthy donors and cancer patients. Sequencing was performed with immunoSEQ multiplex PCR; in TCRdb, only in-frame clones are kept and a portion is missing. The repertoire holds tens of thousands of clones, with about 88% as singletons. The sample consisted of blood. These receptors were obtained from a woman between 65 and 79 years old in good health. Both conserved end residues are part of each CDR3. The D gene is left open where the match is weak. Clone size is given for some rows only: seen once, a few or many times, or a class if the clone is expanded.

TRBV30	NA	TRBJ1-2	NA	TGTGCCTGGACCCCGAGGGGCGCGGTTGGCTACACCTTC	CAWTPRGAVGYTF
TRBV10-3	NA	TRBJ1-3	NA	TGTGCCATCAGTGAGTCAACGGCCGGCGGAAACACCATATATTTT	CAISESTAGGNTIYF
TRBV3-1/TRBV3-2	NA	TRBJ2-7	TRBD1	TGTGCCAGCAGCCCACCGGGACCCGGGACAGGGGAGCAGTACTTC	CASSPPGPGTGEQYF
TRBV30	NA	TRBJ1-1	NA	TGTGCCTGGAGGGGGGGAGCGAACACTGAAGCTTTCTTT	CAWRGGANTEAFF
TRBV5-1	NA	TRBJ2-5	NA	TGCGCCAGCAGCTTGTACGGGGATAGAGGTGAGACCCAGTACTTC	CASSLYGDRGETQYF
TRBV6-5	NA	TRBJ1-1	NA	TGTGCCAGCATTTATCCTAAGGGGGGAACCACTGAAGCTTTCTTT	CASIYPKGGTTEAFF
TRBV7-8	NA	TRBJ2-7	TRBD2	TGTGCCAGCAGCTTCGGACTAGCGGGAGAGTACGAGCAGTACTTC	CASSFGLAGEYEQYF
TRBV19	NA	TRBJ1-2	TRBD1	TGTGCCAGTAGTATGGACAGGCGGCTTAACTATGGCTACACCTTC	CASSMDRRLNYGYTF
TRBV19	NA	TRBJ1-5	NA	TGTGCCAGTACCAACGGGGGGCAACAGCCCCAGCATTTT	CASTNGGQQPQHF
TRBV10-3	once	TRBJ2-7	TRBD1	TGTGCCATCAGGACAGGGACGACTACCTACGAGCAGTACTTC	CAIRTGTTTYEQYF
TRBV30	NA	TRBJ1-6	NA	TGTGCCTGGAGTGACCTCCTCAATTCACCCCTCCACTTT	CAWSDLLNSPLHF
TRBV12-3/TRBV12-4	NA	TRBJ1-1	NA	TGTGCCAGCAGTCCCCTCGCCGGTTCTGCGGCTTTCTTT	CASSPLAGSAAFF
TRBV9	NA	TRBJ1-2	NA	TGTGCCAGCAGCGTAAACGGGTTTGCGAACTATGGCTACACCTTC	CASSVNGFANYGYTF
TRBV5-4	once	TRBJ1-6	TRBD1	TGTGCCAGCAGCCCCAGGACAGGGAGCGATAATTCACCCCTCCACTTT	CASSPRTGSDNSPLHF
TRBV19	NA	TRBJ1-1	NA	TGTGCCAGTAAGCAGTTCGATGGGGACACGGGGAACACTGAAGCTTTCTTT	CASKQFDGDTGNTEAFF